This T cell receptor (beta chain) was retrieved from a study of T-cell reconstitution after alpha-beta-depleted transplantation in children. Study conclusions and caveats: The main origin of T-cell counts and diversity one year after transplant was newly produced T cells. Some patients' high day-60 TCRbeta diversity was traced to surviving recipient T cells and thymic progenitors.

With regard to this clonotype: Its antigen remains unidentified.

Unique molecular identifiers were incorporated when the TCRbeta library was constructed. TCRdb re-called the PCR reads through MiXCR, storing one row per CDR3 protein. The sample records 540,000 or so distinct CDR3 sequences, roughly 23% being singletons. The CDR3 loop spans 12 amino acids. V dropped 1 base and J dropped 7 bases, with 5 bases sitting between them. Germline CDR1 reads SGHRS; CDR2 reads YFSETQ. The V and J genes are TRBV5-1 and TRBJ2-2; D is undetermined. Source: PBMCs, mostly from graft donor cells, taken 360 days after TCRalphabeta/CD19-depleted stem cell transplant. This TCR was sampled from a boy in the first two years of life who had a stem cell transplant for acute myeloid leukemia, so the T cells may come from the graft donor. The CDR3: CASSLTDGELFF. In DNA, the CDR3 is TGCGCCAGCAGCTTGACAGACGGGGAGCTGTTTTTT.